The T cell receptor beta chain described here comes from a study of CD8 T cells in Susac syndrome. A quantity of about 0.5 to 1 ug RNA underwent reverse transcription using random hexamers. The CDR3 of TCR beta was amplified by immunoSEQ multiplex PCR across 54 Vbeta and 13 Jbeta. TCRdb re-called the immunoSEQ multiplex PCR reads through MiXCR, storing one row per CDR3 protein. The sample includes about 300,000 distinct CDR3 sequences, under 95% of them seen just once. Germline loops: CDR1 KGHSH, CDR2 LQKENI. The CDR3 contains 15 residues. V lost 1 base, J lost 0 bases, and 10 bases lay in between. This sequence originates from a human donor with multiple sclerosis. V usage is TRBV18 and J usage is TRBJ2-7; D ambiguous. Sequencing was done on a sample of CD4+ T cells from PBMCs. This chain's CDR3 is CASSPLGLSSYEQYF. CDR3 DNA: TGTGCCAGCTCACCACTAGGGTTGAGCTCCTACGAGCAGTACTTC.